This TCR beta chain appears in the sequencing data of a study of T cell responses to AZD1222 COVID-19 vaccine. Generated by immunoSEQ multiplex PCR, the TCRdb table keeps only in-frame clones and is missing some. The sample lists fewer than 150,000 clones; nearly 95% were seen once. The CDR3 extends over 14 amino acids. CDR1 is MNHEY and CDR2 is SVGAGI in the germline V gene. The V gene lost 2 bases and the J gene lost 4 bases, with 9 bases spanning the gap. Material: peripheral blood, obtained on day 0 of AZD1222 vaccination. The receptor's source is an adult in good health. The rearrangement links TRBV6-5 to TRBJ1-3, with D maybe TRBD1 (5 bases). As DNA, the CDR3 is TGTGCCAGCAGTTACGGGGGAAGAGGAAACACCATATATTTT. Encoded protein: CASSYGGRGNTIYF.